The clone carrying this T cell receptor beta chain was counted many times. Its specificity is unknown. During its preparation, the TCRbeta library received unique molecular identifiers. TCRdb passed the PCR reads through MiXCR, listing each CDR3 protein once. The sample holds 150,000 to 250,000 distinct CDR3 sequences, just under 6.5% seen once. The entry originates in a study of T-cell reconstitution after alpha-beta-depleted transplantation in children. Whole-study findings and limits: Some patients showed high day-60 TCRbeta diversity, which derived from surviving recipient T cells and thymic progenitors. By about two months after transplant, alpha-beta T cells reportedly arose from several hundred graft clones that had expanded. Newly generated T cells supplied most T-cell counts and diversity one year post-transplant.

The junction had 11 bases not matched to a gene; V was cut back by 0 bases and J by 0 bases. This CDR3 region has 18 residues. CDR1 and CDR2 from the germline V gene are PRHDT and FYEKMQ (reference sequence). The sequence derives from a girl less than two years old with combined immunodeficiency, due to receive a stem cell transplant. The rearrangement joins TRBV13 to TRBJ2-7, with 7 bases aligning to TRBD2. The material was PBMCs, obtained before TCRalphabeta/CD19-depleted stem cell transplant. The CDR3 coding sequence is TGTGCCAGCAGCTTAGGGGGTGCTAGAGCGGGGCCCTCCTACGAGCAGTACTTC. This gives the protein CASSLGGARAGPSYEQYF.